One T cell receptor (beta chain) is described in this entry. Its antigen is currently not known. Base qualities are missing; no much larger clone stands one base away. The immunoSEQ Assay, a bias-controlled multiplex PCR, was used to amplify TCRbeta CDR3 regions from genomic DNA. The authors' pipeline ran thus. The number of nucleated cells in each sample was estimated by amplification of reference gene primers within the assay. To quantify the absolute abundance of each unique TCRbeta CDR3 rearrangement, sequence reads were collapsed and filtered. For each sample, productive Simpson clonality was calculated by taking the square root of Simpson's diversity index across productive rearrangements. TCRdb's version of the immuneACCESS table is confined to in-frame rearrangements and falls short of the full clone set. An unresolved V gene accounts for under half of the shortfall where checked; the remainder is of unknown origin. That table supplies the V and J calls and clone size; D and trimming were determined from the DNA. A total of 400,000 or so clones appear in this sample, about 90% of them only once. The top ten clonotypes cover approximately 1.9% of the sample.

The data are from a study of blood T cell repertoires in COVID-19 (dated by TCRdb to the early 2020s). Regarding the complete study: Recovered participants in ImmuneRACE Cohort 3 were defined by two consecutive negative NP/OP PCR tests, clearance by a healthcare professional, or resolution of symptoms. The collaborator samples originated in the United States, Italy and Spain and spanned the acute and convalescent phases of COVID-19. The material from the prospective study consisted of cDNA or gDNA derived from T cells, B-cell-depleted T cells, or PBMCs. Deeply sampled blood TCRbeta repertoires from subjects exposed to, actively infected with, or recovered from COVID-19 were included in the dataset. The repertoires were released in a freely available public database meant as a resource for research on the immune response to SARS-CoV-2. Samples were obtained from the ongoing ImmuneRACE study (first 160 participants) and from over 1,000 subjects provided by 6 global collaborators. Nearly every sample came with metadata listing a de-identified subject ID, COVID-19 status, age in years and sex. Where available, HLA class I and class II types were obtained from metadata supplied by the sample provider rather than from assay-based typing.

After removal of 4 bases from V and 3 bases from J, the junction retains 6 bases not matched to a gene. The CDR1 and CDR2 encoded by the germline V gene (reference sequence) are SGHNT and YYREEE. The CDR3 has 14 amino acids, counting the end cysteine and phenylalanine. Of all the DNA, just the CDR3 is kept, 42 bases in frame from base 1. Participants in the prospective study were aged roughly 18 to 89 years, lived in 20 to 30 United States geographic areas, and enrolled through a virtual design. In the prospective study, participants were assigned to cohorts based on the clinical history participants reported in a screening survey and a study questionnaire. Each participant in the prospective study had whole blood, serum and a nasopharyngeal or oropharyngeal swab collected by mobile phlebotomists. Additional blood draws and questionnaires over an approximately two-month period could optionally be provided by prospective study participants. Before DNA extraction, blood samples from the prospective study were shipped at room temperature or frozen.

General study outcomes and caveats: How much clinical and demographic metadata was included differed by source and by participant, and the metadata was provided uncurated.

This TCR came from a man aged 35-49 years in a cohort exposed to, infected with or recovered from COVID-19 (not recorded which). Sequencing was done on a sample of PBMCs or T cells enriched from blood (not recorded which). This receptor chain uses TRBV5-4 and TRBJ2-7, and 8 junction bases match TRBD1. DNA sequence: TGTGCCAGCAGCCCTCGACAGGGGATCTACGAGCAGTACTTC. It encodes CASSPRQGIYEQYF.